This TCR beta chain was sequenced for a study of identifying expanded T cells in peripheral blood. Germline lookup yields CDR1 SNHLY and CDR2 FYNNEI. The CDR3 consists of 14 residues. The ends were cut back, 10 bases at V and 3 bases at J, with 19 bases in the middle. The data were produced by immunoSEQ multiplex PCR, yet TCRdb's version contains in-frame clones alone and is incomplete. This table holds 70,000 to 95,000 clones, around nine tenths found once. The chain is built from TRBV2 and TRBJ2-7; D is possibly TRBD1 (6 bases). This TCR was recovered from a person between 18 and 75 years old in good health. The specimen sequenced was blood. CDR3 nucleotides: TGTGCCACCCTAGGGGGAGCGGTTGGCTACGAGCAGTACTTC. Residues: CATLGGAVGYEQYF.